This T cell receptor beta chain was documented in a study of T cells after yellow fever vaccination. Study-wide context: It was SMART-Seq v4 Ultra Low Input that prepared the fractions with low cell numbers. Overall study findings and caveats: Among all clonotypes, a small share was observed in both CD4 and CD8 compartments. Reappearance after the booster was observed for most primary-vaccination clones (roughly 97% CD4, roughly 90% CD8).

The 5'RACE template-switching step produced TCR cDNA and added a universal primer site and UMIs. One entry per CDR3 protein, called by TCRdb with MiXCR from the 5' RACE reads. The sample lists approximately 120,000 distinct CDR3 sequences, about 7% seen once, with 2.5% in the top ten. This clonotype was picked up many times. Antigen specificity is unknown. CDR3 length equals 15 residues. The germline V and J ends were trimmed by 5 bases and 0 bases, with 10 bases remaining between them. Germline V gene sequence: CDR1 SGHTA, CDR2 FQGTGA. The rearrangement links TRBV7-3 to TRBJ2-2; D is unclear. The material was CD4+ T cells sorted from PBMCs, obtained approximately 11 days after the first yellow fever vaccination. This TCR was recovered from a man younger than 35 who received the YFV17D yellow fever vaccine. CDR3 region: CASSPLLANTGELFF. The DNA of the CDR3 is TGTGCCAGCAGCCCCCTCCTAGCGAACACCGGGGAGCTGTTTTTT.